One and the same sample provided the 31 T cell receptor beta chains below, sequenced in a study of regulatory T cells in long-lasting Graves disease. In building TCR beta libraries, iRepertoire HTBI primers were used together with Arm-PCR of CDR3 regions. A single record per CDR3 protein comes from TCRdb applying MiXCR to the multiplex PCR reads. The sample contains approximately 400,000 distinct CDR3 sequences, 15% of which appear only once. Time point: newly diagnosed GD, antithyroid drugs for less than 3 months. After RNA was extracted from PBMCs, the TCR library was made from it. These data were likewise used in another study, on T cells in Graves' hyperthyroidism and ophthalmopathy.

Sequenced material: peripheral blood mononuclear cells (PBMCs), taken at new diagnosis, from a patient treated with antithyroid drugs. The receptors stem from a woman aged 40 to 50 with Graves disease.

The table lists this clonotype with many counts. The chain couples TRBV5-1 to TRBJ1-4; D not resolved. The CDR3 runs 15 residues. Deletions cut 4 bases from V and 8 bases from J, with 18 bases between. The germline gives CDR1 SGHRS, CDR2 YFSETQ. DNA of the CDR3: TGCGCCAGCAGCACCTCGGGGAGTCTAAGCGAAAAACTGTTTTTT. This translates into CASSTSGSLSEKLFF. The full variable domain, in which reference TRBV5-1 and TRBJ1-4 provide the parts outside the CDR3, is KAGVTQTPRYLIKTRGQQVTLSCSPISGHRSVSWYQQTPGQGLQFLFEYFSETQRNKGNFPGRFSGRQFSNSRSEMNVSTLELGDSALYLCASSTSGSLSEKLFFGSGTQLSVL.

With respect to this clonotype: A read error is possible here, since a much larger clone lies one base away. The chain combines TRBV3-1 with TRBJ2-7; unclear D gene. The germline V gene encodes CDR1 LGHDT and CDR2 YNNKEL (reference sequence). This CDR3 is built from 12 residues. V lost 5 bases to trimming and J lost 1 base, with 6 bases between them. This CDR3 is CASSYDSYEQYF. CDR3 bases: TGTGCCAGCAGCTATGATTCCTACGAGCAGTACTTC.

This clonotype was recorded many times. V gene TRBV7-2 combines with J gene TRBJ2-5, with 8 bases fitting TRBD1. Trimming at V came to 6 bases and at J to 2 bases, leaving 5 bases not matched to a gene. The CDR3 is made up of 14 amino acids. The germline CDR1 and CDR2 sequences are SGHTA and FQGNSA. The CDR3 sequence: CASSSTGGQETQYF. For the CDR3, the DNA is TGTGCCAGCAGTTCAACAGGGGGACAAGAGACCCAGTACTTC.

This clonotype has a count of ten or more. The chain uses TRBV28 and TRBJ1-4; tentative D call: TRBD1 (6 bases). The V end was cut by 1 base, the J end by 2 bases, with 14 bases between. The CDR3 sequence is 17 residues long. Germline CDR1 and CDR2: MDHEN and SYDVKM. This CDR3 reads CASSLSGHWVTNEKLFF. The CDR3 coding sequence is TGTGCCAGCAGTTTATCGGGACACTGGGTGACTAATGAAAAACTGTTTTTT.

This clonotype was detected only once. This may come from a read error, since a much larger clone is one base off. The chain is built from TRBV28 and TRBJ2-7; D is possibly TRBD1 or TRBD2 (5 bases each). Looked up from germline, CDR1 is MDHEN and CDR2 is SYDVKM. This CDR3 has 14 amino acids. Trimming removed 6 bases from V and 5 bases from J, with 17 bases in between. The CDR3 DNA is TGTGCCAGCAGCCGGGGCAGGGATCTCCACGAGCAGTACTTC. It yields the protein CASSRGRDLHEQYF.

This clonotype was counted many times. The chain links TRBV5-1 to TRBJ2-3; 11 bases line up with TRBD2. The CDR3 sequence is 17 residues long. Germline V gene data show CDR1 as SGHRS and CDR2 as YFSETQ. V was clipped by 5 bases and J by 4 bases; unmatched bases: 12. The CDR3: CASSPTSGMVEADTQYF. The CDR3 DNA reads as TGCGCCAGCAGTCCGACTAGCGGGATGGTTGAGGCAGATACGCAGTATTTT.

This clonotype occurred many times. V and J are TRBV28 and TRBJ1-6; maybe TRBD1 (5 bases). V dropped 5 bases and J dropped 3 bases, with 26 bases sitting between them. The germline V gene has CDR1 MDHEN and CDR2 SYDVKM. CDR3 size: 20 residues. This CDR3 reads CASSPDSLLTARDYNSPLHF. The CDR3 DNA is TGTGCCAGCAGTCCCGACTCCCTATTGACAGCTAGAGACTATAATTCACCCCTCCACTTT.

The rearrangement links TRBV11-2 to TRBJ2-7; 10 nucleotides line up with TRBD2. Germline V CDR1 and CDR2: SGHAT, FQNNGV. Trimming took 4 bases from V and 5 from J; bases not matched to a gene: 8. The CDR3 runs 15 residues. Written as DNA, the CDR3 is TGTGCCAGCAGCTCCAGAGCGGGAGGGTCCCACGAGCAGTACTTC. Protein product: CASSSRAGGSHEQYF.

V gene TRBV28 combines with J gene TRBJ2-1; 8 bases map to TRBD1. The CDR3 spans 13 residues. The ends lost 6 bases at V and 5 bases at J; junction bases unmatched: 3. CDR1 is MDHEN, CDR2 SYDVKM, per germline. CDR3 DNA sequence: TGTGCCAGCAGGGGACAGGAAAACAATGAGCAGTTCTTC. It yields the protein CASRGQENNEQFF.

In its sample, this clonotype was seen many times. This chain joins TRBV4-3 and TRBJ1-2; TRBD1 is a possible D gene (6 bases). The V and J ends lost 6 bases and 4 bases respectively, with 15 bases between them. The CDR3 runs 14 residues. Looked up from germline, CDR1 is LGHNA and CDR2 is YSLEER. CDR3 loop: CASSPNRAPYGYTF. In nucleotides, the CDR3 is TGCGCCAGCAGTCCAAACAGGGCCCCCTATGGCTACACCTTC.

There are many counts of this clonotype. One end of the junction does not line up with germline, which may come from a read error. The chain is built from TRBV5-1 and TRBJ2-1, with TRBD2 matching 10 bases. This CDR3 is 15 amino acids long. Germline CDR1 is SGHRS and CDR2 is YFSETQ. CDR3 in amino acids: CASSLTSGTYNEQFF. The CDR3 DNA follows: TGTGCCAGCAGCTTAACTAGCGGGACCTACAATGAGCAGTTCTTC. The variable domain in full, completed from reference TRBV5-1 and TRBJ2-1, reads KAGVTQTPRYLIKTRGQQVTLSCSPISGHRSVSWYQQTPGQGLQFLFEYFSETQRNKGNFPGRFSGRQFSNSRSEMNVSTLELGDSALYLCASSLTSGTYNEQFFGPGTRLTVL.

Worth noting for this clonotype: A read error is possible here, since a much larger clone lies one base away. The chain joins TRBV11-2 to TRBJ2-2; 11 bases line up with TRBD2. This CDR3 is 22 amino acids long. Per the germline V gene, CDR1 is SGHAT and CDR2 is FQNNGV. CDR3 bases: TGTGCCAGCAGCCCTTGGCCGGGACAGAGAAATAGCGGGAGGGCCAGCACCGGGGAGCTGGTTTTT. Its protein is CASSPWPGQRNSGRASTGELVF.

This clonotype has just a few counts. The chain links TRBV4-3 to TRBJ2-7; D is unresolved. The germline V and J ends were trimmed by 0 bases and 7 bases, with 10 bases remaining between them. This CDR3 is built from 13 residues. Germline V CDR1 and CDR2: LGHNA, YSLEER. The CDR3 sequence is CASSQESKQEQYF. The CDR3, as DNA: TGCGCCAGCAGCCAAGAATCCAAGCAGGAGCAGTACTTC.

This clonotype was counted ten times or more. The gene calls are TRBV2 and TRBJ2-1; 8 positions match TRBD2. The V and J ends lost 0 bases and 10 bases, in that order; junction bases with no gene match: 8. The CDR3 is made up of 15 amino acids. The germline gives CDR1 SNHLY, CDR2 FYNNEI. The DNA for the CDR3 is TGTGCCAGCAGTGAAGCGTCCGGGAGGGCCGGAGAGCAGTTCTTC. Translating gives CASSEASGRAGEQFF.

This clonotype was found many times. The chain recombines TRBV28 with TRBJ2-7, with 10 nucleotides matching TRBD2. CDR3 length: 15 residues. V dropped 4 bases and J dropped 2; count of bases not matched to a gene: 5. Germline loops: CDR1 MDHEN, CDR2 SYDVKM. CDR3 sequence (DNA): TGTGCCAGCAGTTGGACTAGCGGTTTTACCTACGAGCAGTACTTC. Protein sequence: CASSWTSGFTYEQYF.

The chain is built from TRBV29-1 and TRBJ1-4; 7 bases align to TRBD1. The CDR3 is 13 residues long. The germline V gene has CDR1 SQVTM and CDR2 ANQGSEA. With V trimmed by 4 bases and J by 7 bases, 6 bases remained unmatched. CDR3 nucleotide sequence: TGCAGCGTTGGGTCCTCAGGGGGTGAAAAACTGTTTTTT. This sequence encodes CSVGSSGGEKLFF.

This clonotype was seen at least ten times. The chain links TRBV4-3 to TRBJ2-2; 9 bases are shared with TRBD1. The germline V gene encodes CDR1 LGHNA and CDR2 YSLEER. With 0 bases clipped from V and 7 bases from J, the junction kept 12 bases outside the gene matches. The CDR3 has 18 residues. This CDR3 reads CASSQDRAGTGNVGELFF. The CDR3 DNA follows: TGCGCCAGCAGCCAAGATCGGGCCGGGACAGGGAATGTCGGGGAGCTGTTTTTT.

This clonotype was seen at least ten times. This chain uses TRBV4-3 with TRBJ2-5; D is unresolved. Germline loops: CDR1 LGHNA, CDR2 YSLEER. V dropped 0 bases and J dropped 5 bases, with 13 bases sitting between them. This CDR3 is 15 amino acids long. This chain's CDR3 is CASSQDLAAWETQYF. The CDR3 bases are TGCGCCAGCAGCCAAGATCTCGCGGCATGGGAGACCCAGTACTTC.

The sample holds a few counts of this clonotype. The chain has TRBV27 and TRBJ2-7; a weak D match, TRBD2 (8 bases). Germline-derived CDR1 and CDR2 are MNHEY and SMNVEV (reference sequence). The ends were cut back, 8 bases at V and 2 bases at J, with 16 bases in the middle. This CDR3 has 14 amino acids. CDR3 in DNA: TGTGCCAGCGGATACAGGGGACTAGCCTACGAGCAGTACTTC. Its protein product is CASGYRGLAYEQYF.

Ten or more counts support this clonotype. This rearrangement joins TRBV5-1 to TRBJ2-2; a possible D gene is TRBD1 (5 bases). CDR1 and CDR2 from the germline V gene are SGHRS and YFSETQ. This CDR3 has 16 residues. The V end lost 4 bases, the J end lost 0 bases, and 13 bases lay between the germline ends. The CDR3 DNA sequence: TGCGCCAGCAGCGTGCTACAAGGGGCGAACACCGGGGAGCTGTTTTTT. This codes for CASSVLQGANTGELFF.

This clonotype was observed a few times. V usage is TRBV27 and J usage is TRBJ2-1; 11 nucleotides line up with TRBD2. CDR1 is MNHEY, CDR2 SMNVEV, per germline (reference sequence). The CDR3 length is 14 residues. The V and J ends lost 6 bases and 6 bases, in that order; junction bases with no gene match: 4. The CDR3 here is CASRISGRANEQFF. The CDR3 DNA reads TGTGCCAGCAGAATTAGCGGGAGGGCCAATGAGCAGTTCTTC.

The gene calls are TRBV29-1 and TRBJ2-1, with 10 bases identical to TRBD2. The CDR3 totals 15 residues. Germline CDR1 SQVTM, CDR2 ANQGSEA. V lost 5 bases, J lost 5 bases, and 9 bases stayed unmatched. The DNA of the CDR3 is TGCAGCGTTCAAATATGGCTAGCGGGAGACAATGAGCAGTTCTTC. The encoded protein is CSVQIWLAGDNEQFF.

This clonotype was recorded at least ten times. The chain links TRBV25-1 to TRBJ2-1, with 8 nucleotides matching TRBD2. Unmatched junction bases numbered 7, after V lost 1 base and J lost 5 bases. Germline lookup yields CDR1 MGHDK and CDR2 SYGVNS. The CDR3 has 16 residues. The CDR3 sequence is CASSELLGRANNEQFF. CDR3 DNA: TGTGCCAGCAGTGAATTACTCGGGAGGGCAAACAATGAGCAGTTCTTC.

This clonotype appeared many times. V and J are TRBV6-2 or TRBV6-3 and TRBJ1-6; D not certain. V was trimmed by 0 bases and J by 8 bases, leaving 14 bases between them. Germline CDR1 MNHEY, CDR2 SVGEGT. The CDR3 covers 16 residues. CDR3 sequence (DNA): TGTGCCAGCAGTTACTCGAACGGGCCCACGGATTCACCCCTCCACTTT. Amino acids: CASSYSNGPTDSPLHF.

The chain carries TRBV6-1 and TRBJ2-5; 7 bases are a match to TRBD1. Germline-derived CDR1 and CDR2 are MNHNS and SASEGT. The V segment lost 6 bases and the J segment 4 bases; nucleotides outside the gene matches: 14. This CDR3 contains 16 residues. CDR3 sequence: CASSCPDRAGGETQYF. The DNA of the CDR3 is TGTGCCAGCAGCTGCCCCGACAGGGCCGGTGGAGAGACCCAGTACTTC.

Many counts were recorded for this clonotype. The CDR3 coding sequence is TGTGCCAGCAGTTACCGGGACAGGGGGAACTATGGCTACACCTTC. Its protein is CASSYRDRGNYGYTF. The rearrangement uses TRBV28 and TRBJ1-2, with 11 nucleotides matching TRBD1. The CDR3 has 15 residues. Trimming removed 4 bases from V and 2 bases from J; junction bases left unmatched: 3. The germline gives CDR1 MDHEN, CDR2 SYDVKM.

This clonotype was detected only a few times. The J gene is TRBJ2-1, the V gene TRBV7-2, with D perhaps TRBD2 (6 bases). The CDR3 is made up of 16 amino acids. V gave up 3 bases and J gave up 2 bases, with 14 bases separating them. Per germline, CDR1 SGHTA and CDR2 FQGNSA. The CDR3 is CASSLDSGVAYNEQFF. The DNA for the CDR3 is TGTGCCAGCAGCTTGGATAGCGGAGTGGCCTACAATGAGCAGTTCTTC.

This clonotype was seen ten or more times. This chain connects TRBV7-9 to TRBJ2-1, with 9 positions matching TRBD1. This CDR3 has 14 amino acids. In germline, CDR1 is SEHNR, CDR2 FQNEAQ (reference sequence). V was pared by 4 bases and J by 9 bases, with 7 bases of the junction left unmatched. CDR3 DNA: TGTGCCAGCAGCTCGACAGGGGGGAACTCTGAGCAGTTCTTC. Protein: CASSSTGGNSEQFF.

The rearrangement joins TRBV19 to TRBJ2-2; TRBD2 aligns across 11 bases. With 1 base clipped from V and 5 bases from J, the junction kept 6 bases outside the gene matches. The CDR3 length is 17 residues. Germline V gives CDR1 LNHDA, CDR2 SQIVND (reference sequence). CDR3 sequence (DNA): TGTGCCAGTAGTATAGGCACTAGCGGGAGTTGGACCGGGGAGCTGTTTTTT. Its translation is CASSIGTSGSWTGELFF.

The chain couples TRBV18 to TRBJ2-7, with TRBD1 as a possible D gene (5 bases). In germline, CDR1 is KGHSH, CDR2 LQKENI. The V gene lost 0 bases and the J gene lost 2 bases, with 8 bases spanning the gap. This CDR3 spans 14 amino acids. CDR3 DNA sequence: TGTGCCAGCTCACCACCCCCAGGGACCTACGAGCAGTACTTC. Protein: CASSPPPGTYEQYF.

This clonotype was counted at least ten times. The chain carries TRBV27 and TRBJ2-2, with TRBD1 matching over 8 bases. V shed 5 bases, J shed 1 base, and the junction held 6 bases outside the gene matches. CDR1 and CDR2 (germline): MNHEY, SMNVEV (reference sequence). This CDR3 comprises 16 residues. The CDR3 region is CASSLTGQENTGELFF. CDR3 DNA: TGTGCCAGCAGTCTAACGGGACAGGAGAACACCGGGGAGCTGTTTTTT.